This is a list of T cell receptor beta chains from one sample in a study of cytomegalovirus exposure and HLA in healthy donors. Data came from immunoSEQ multiplex PCR; TCRdb stores just in-frame clones and leaves some out. The sample holds 150,000 to 200,000 clones; 70% to 85% are singletons and the top ten take 4.3%. Sequencing was performed on PBMCs. All receptors come from a man aged 35 to 55 in good health and CMV-seronegative. Both conserved end residues are part of each CDR3.

J gene	V gene	CDR3 protein
TRBJ2-7	TRBV6-5	CASSSWNSGDYEQYF
TRBJ2-3	TRBV5-4	CASSRTSGEADTQYF
TRBJ1-1	TRBV7-3	CASRNSPGTENTEAFF
TRBJ2-5	TRBV14	CASSWGTSVWETQYF
TRBJ1-1	TRBV5-4	CASSFPDRMNTEAFF
TRBJ2-7	TRBV27	CASSLRVSYEQYF
TRBJ2-3	TRBV6-6	CASSYPGSTDTQYF
TRBJ2-7	TRBV29-1	CSVGAGGRAHEQYF
TRBJ1-1	TRBV7-9	CASSSSESGLGGTEAFF
-	TRBV5-6	CASSPLYAYEQYF
TRBJ2-7	TRBV28	CASSLHSLTRYEQYF
TRBJ2-7	TRBV9	CASSVSGEHYEQYF
TRBJ2-7	TRBV2	CAAKTGTNSYEQYF
TRBJ1-2	TRBV15	CATSRDLGYRDGYTF
TRBJ2-2	TRBV5-1	CASSSSTGNTGELFF
TRBJ1-5	TRBV7-2	CASSLGSGLKPQHF
TRBJ1-4	TRBV4-1	CASSRGTENEKLFF
-	TRBV11-2	CASSLDLQGSYEQYF
TRBJ1-2	TRBV29-1	CSGGQDFGGYTF
TRBJ1-2	TRBV30	CACTSFYGYTF
TRBJ2-2	TRBV30	CAWSVLAVAELFF
TRBJ2-5	TRBV9	CASSVGDSYQETQYF
TRBJ1-1	TRBV6-5	CASSHGNTEAFF
TRBJ2-7	TRBV6-5	CASRTRDSRYEQYF
TRBJ2-7	TRBV30	CAWKGGSYEQYF
TRBJ2-3	TRBV28	CASSLQVNTQYF
TRBJ1-2	TRBV2	CASSEQGAAVGYTF
TRBJ1-2	TRBV28	CASEGVTGGGYTF
TRBJ2-7	TRBV6-5	CASSTTGCEQYF
TRBJ1-2	TRBV29-1	CSVPDGYTF
TRBJ1-3	TRBV7-2	CASSLLSFSGNTIYF
TRBJ2-7	TRBV30	CAWMKVATSSYEQYF
TRBJ1-1	TRBV5-6	CASSFRRSALRMNTEAFF
TRBJ2-3	TRBV4-2	CASSLGTGNTDTQYF
TRBJ2-7	TRBV5-4	CASSSLGQGNEQYF
TRBJ2-7	TRBV30	CAFHRSYEQYF
TRBJ2-1	TRBV6-1	CASSEAPGGGNEQFF
TRBJ1-2	TRBV4-2	CASSQDRMDRAPGYTF
TRBJ2-5	TRBV15	CATSRARGSETQYF
TRBJ1-1	TRBV6-5	CAIRRRSNTEAFF
TRBJ2-1	TRBV27	CASSSFQVMSSYNEQFF
TRBJ2-1	TRBV9	CASSAQLAGGPGNEQFF
TRBJ1-5	TRBV19	CASRPMDRGRGNQPQHF
TRBJ1-3	TRBV9	CASSAPGQGNTIYF
TRBJ2-7	TRBV5-1	CASSLGAHEFNYEQYF